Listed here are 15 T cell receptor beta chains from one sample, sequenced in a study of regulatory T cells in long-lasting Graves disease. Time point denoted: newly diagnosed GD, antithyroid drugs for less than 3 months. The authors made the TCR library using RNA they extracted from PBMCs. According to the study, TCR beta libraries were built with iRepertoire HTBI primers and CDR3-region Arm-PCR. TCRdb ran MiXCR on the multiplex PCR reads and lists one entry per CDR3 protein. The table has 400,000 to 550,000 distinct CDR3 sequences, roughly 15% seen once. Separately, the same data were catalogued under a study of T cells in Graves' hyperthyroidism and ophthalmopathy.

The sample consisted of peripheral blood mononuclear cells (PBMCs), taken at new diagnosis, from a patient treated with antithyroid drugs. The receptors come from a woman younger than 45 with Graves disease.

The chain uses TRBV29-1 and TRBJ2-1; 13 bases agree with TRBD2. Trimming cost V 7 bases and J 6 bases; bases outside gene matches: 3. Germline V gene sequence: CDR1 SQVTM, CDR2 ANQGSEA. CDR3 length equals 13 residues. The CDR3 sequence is CSGRLAGGNEQFF. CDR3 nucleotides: TGCAGCGGAAGACTAGCGGGAGGCAATGAGCAGTTCTTC.

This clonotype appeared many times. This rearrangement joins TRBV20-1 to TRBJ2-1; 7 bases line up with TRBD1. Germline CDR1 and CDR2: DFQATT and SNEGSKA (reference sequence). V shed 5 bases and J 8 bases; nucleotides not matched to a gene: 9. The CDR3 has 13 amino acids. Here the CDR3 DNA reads TGCAGTGCTGTGGAAGGGGGCTTTGATGAGCAGTTCTTC. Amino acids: CSAVEGGFDEQFF.

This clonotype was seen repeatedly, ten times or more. The CDR3 nucleotides read TGTGCCAGCAGACAGTACCTAAATTCTAACTATGGCTACACCTTC. Translation gives CASRQYLNSNYGYTF. The rearrangement uses TRBV28 and TRBJ1-2; D gene uncertain. Trimming stripped 6 bases from V and 0 bases from J, with 14 bases between. Germline V gives CDR1 MDHEN, CDR2 SYDVKM. The CDR3 extends over 15 amino acids.

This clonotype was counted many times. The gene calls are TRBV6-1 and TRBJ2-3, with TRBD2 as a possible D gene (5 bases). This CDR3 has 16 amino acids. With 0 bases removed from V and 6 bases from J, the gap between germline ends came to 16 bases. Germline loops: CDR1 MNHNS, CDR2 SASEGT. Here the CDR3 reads CASSEARLALIDTQYF. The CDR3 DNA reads TGTGCCAGCAGTGAAGCGCGGCTAGCTCTGATCGATACGCAGTATTTT.

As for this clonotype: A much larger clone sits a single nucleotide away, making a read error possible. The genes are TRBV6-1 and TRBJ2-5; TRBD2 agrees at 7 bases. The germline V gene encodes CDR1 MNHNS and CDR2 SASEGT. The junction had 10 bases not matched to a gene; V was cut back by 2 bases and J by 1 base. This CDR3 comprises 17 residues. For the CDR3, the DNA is TGTGCCAGCAGTGAAATGGGCGGGAGTATCCCCCAAGAGACCCAGTACTTC. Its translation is CASSEMGGSIPQETQYF.

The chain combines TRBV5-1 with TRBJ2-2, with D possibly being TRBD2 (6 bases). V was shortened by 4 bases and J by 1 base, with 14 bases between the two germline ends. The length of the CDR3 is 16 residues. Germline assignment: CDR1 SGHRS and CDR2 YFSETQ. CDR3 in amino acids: CASSRRDLGNTGELFF. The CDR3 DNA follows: TGCGCCAGCAGCCGCCGGGACTTAGGGAACACCGGGGAGCTGTTTTTT.

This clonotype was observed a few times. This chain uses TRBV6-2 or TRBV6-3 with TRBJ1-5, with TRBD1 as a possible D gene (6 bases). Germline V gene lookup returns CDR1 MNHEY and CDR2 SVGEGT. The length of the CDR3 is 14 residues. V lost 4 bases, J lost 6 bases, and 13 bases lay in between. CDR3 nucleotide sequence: TGTGCCAGCAGTTCCGGGACAAAGAGTCAGCCCCAGCATTTT. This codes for CASSSGTKSQPQHF.

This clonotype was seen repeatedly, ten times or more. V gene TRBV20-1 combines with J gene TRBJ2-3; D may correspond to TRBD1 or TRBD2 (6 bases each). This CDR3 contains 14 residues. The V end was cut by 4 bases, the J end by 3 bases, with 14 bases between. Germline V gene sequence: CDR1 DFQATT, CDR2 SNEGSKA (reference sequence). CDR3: CSATPGGETDTQYF. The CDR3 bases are TGCAGTGCTACCCCCGGGGGCGAAACAGATACGCAGTATTTT.

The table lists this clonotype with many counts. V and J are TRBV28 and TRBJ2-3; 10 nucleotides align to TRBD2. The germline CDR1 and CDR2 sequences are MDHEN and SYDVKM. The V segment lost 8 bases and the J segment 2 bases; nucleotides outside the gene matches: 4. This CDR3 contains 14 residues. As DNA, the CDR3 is TGTGCCAGCGCGACTAGCGGGTACACAGATACGCAGTATTTT. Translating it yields CASATSGYTDTQYF.

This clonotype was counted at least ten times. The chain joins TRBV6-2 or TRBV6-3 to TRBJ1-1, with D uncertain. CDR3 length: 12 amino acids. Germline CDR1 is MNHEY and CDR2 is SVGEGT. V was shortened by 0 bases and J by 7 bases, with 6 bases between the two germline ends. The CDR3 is CASSYSEGEAFF. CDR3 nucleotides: TGTGCCAGCAGTTACTCGGAGGGTGAAGCTTTCTTT.

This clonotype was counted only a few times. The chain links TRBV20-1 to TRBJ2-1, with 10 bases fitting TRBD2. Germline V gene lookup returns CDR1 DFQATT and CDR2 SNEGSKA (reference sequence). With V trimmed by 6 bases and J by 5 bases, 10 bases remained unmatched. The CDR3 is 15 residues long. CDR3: CSASMPAGGNNEQFF. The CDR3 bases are TGCAGTGCCAGCATGCCAGCGGGGGGGAACAATGAGCAGTTCTTC.

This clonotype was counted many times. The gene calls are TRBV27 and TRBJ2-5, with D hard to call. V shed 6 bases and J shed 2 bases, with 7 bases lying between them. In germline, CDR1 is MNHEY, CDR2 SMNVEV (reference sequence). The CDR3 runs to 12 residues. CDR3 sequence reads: CASRLLQETQYF. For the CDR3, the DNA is TGTGCCAGCAGGCTCCTTCAAGAGACCCAGTACTTC.

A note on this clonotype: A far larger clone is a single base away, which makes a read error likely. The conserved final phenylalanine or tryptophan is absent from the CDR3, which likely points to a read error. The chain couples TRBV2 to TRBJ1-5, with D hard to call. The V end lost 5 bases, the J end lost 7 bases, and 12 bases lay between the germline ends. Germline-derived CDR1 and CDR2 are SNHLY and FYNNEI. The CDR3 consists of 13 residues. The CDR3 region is CASSLGKRQPQHS. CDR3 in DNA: TGTGCCAGCAGTTTGGGGAAACGACAGCCCCAGCATTCT.

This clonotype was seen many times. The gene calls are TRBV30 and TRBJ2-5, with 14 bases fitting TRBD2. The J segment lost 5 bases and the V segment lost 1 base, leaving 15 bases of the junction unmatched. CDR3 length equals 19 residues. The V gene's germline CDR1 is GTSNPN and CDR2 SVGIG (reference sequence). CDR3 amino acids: CAWSGDPGLAGVISETQYF. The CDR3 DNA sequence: TGTGCCTGGAGTGGGGATCCGGGACTAGCGGGAGTAATATCGGAGACCCAGTACTTC. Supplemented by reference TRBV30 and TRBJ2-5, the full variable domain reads SQTIHQWPATLVQPVGSPLSLECTVEGTSNPNLYWYRQAAGRGLQLLFYSVGIGQISSEVPQNLSASRPQDRQFILSSKKLLLSDSGFYLCAWSGDPGLAGVISETQYFGPGTRLLVL.

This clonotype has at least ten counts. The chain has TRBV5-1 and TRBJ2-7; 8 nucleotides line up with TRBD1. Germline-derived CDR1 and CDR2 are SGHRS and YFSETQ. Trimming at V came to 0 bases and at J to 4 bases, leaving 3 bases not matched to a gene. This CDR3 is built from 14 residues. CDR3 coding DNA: TGCGCCAGCAGCTTGGTTCAGGGGGCGTACGAGCAGTACTTC. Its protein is CASSLVQGAYEQYF.